The sequence of this TCR beta chain was determined in a study of blood T cell repertoires in COVID-19. About the research overall: Whether acute or convalescent, the COVID-19 samples came from the United States, Italy and Spain. Sample material is recorded as cDNA or gDNA derived from T cells, B-cell-depleted T cells, or PBMCs.

The CDR3 runs to 17 residues. CDR1 MDHEN and CDR2 SYDVKM come from the germline V gene. J was trimmed by 4 bases and V by 2 bases; bases with no gene match: 6. Per the study methods: For nucleated cells, counts were estimated from reference gene primer amplification. Clones were read by immunoSEQ multiplex PCR, and TCRdb kept only the in-frame ones, dropping some. That table gives V, J and clone size, and the DNA gave D and trimming. Of under 85,000 clones in the sample, 75% to 90% were seen once. This clone has only one observation. The chain combines TRBV28 with TRBJ2-7; TRBD2 matches 15 bases. Sequenced sample: peripheral blood. This clonotype originated in a man aged 80 or over with acute or convalescent COVID-19. The CDR3 loop reads CASSLLGTSGRTYEQYF. The DNA of the CDR3 is TGTGCCAGCAGTTTACTGGGGACTAGCGGGAGGACGTACGAGCAGTACTTC.